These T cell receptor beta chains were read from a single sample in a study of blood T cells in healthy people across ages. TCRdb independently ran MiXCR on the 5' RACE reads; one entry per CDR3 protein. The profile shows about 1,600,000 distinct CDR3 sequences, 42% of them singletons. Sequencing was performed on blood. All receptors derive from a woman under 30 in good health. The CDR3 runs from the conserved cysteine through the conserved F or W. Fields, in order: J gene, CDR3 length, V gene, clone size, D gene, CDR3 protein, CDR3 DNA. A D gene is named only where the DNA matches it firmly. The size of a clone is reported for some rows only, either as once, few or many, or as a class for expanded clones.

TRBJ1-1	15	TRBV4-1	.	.	CASSQDRALRTEAFF	TGCGCCAGCAGCCAAGATCGGGCTCTGAGGACTGAAGCTTTCTTT
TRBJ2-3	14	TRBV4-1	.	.	CASSQVAESDTQYF	TGCGCCAGCAGCCAAGTGGCCGAGTCGGATACGCAGTATTTT
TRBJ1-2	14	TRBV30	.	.	CAWSGGLEGYGYTF	TGTGCCTGGAGTGGGGGCCTCGAGGGCTATGGCTACACCTTC
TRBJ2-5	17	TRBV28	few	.	CASSTLGDGAYQETQYF	TGTGCCAGCAGTACCCTCGGGGACGGAGCGTACCAAGAGACCCAGTACTTC
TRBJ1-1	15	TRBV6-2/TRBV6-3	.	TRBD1	CASRDPGQLNTEAFF	TGTGCCAGCAGGGATCCGGGACAGTTGAACACTGAAGCTTTCTTT
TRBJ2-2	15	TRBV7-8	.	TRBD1	CASSLEGGETGELFF	TGTGCCAGCAGCTTAGAAGGGGGCGAGACCGGGGAGCTGTTTTTT
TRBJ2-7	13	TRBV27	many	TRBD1	CASSLQGAYEQYF	TGTGCCAGCAGCTTGCAGGGGGCCTACGAGCAGTACTTC
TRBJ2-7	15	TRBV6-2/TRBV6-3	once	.	CASSYSRGYGYEQYF	TGTGCCAGCAGTTACTCGAGGGGGTACGGCTACGAGCAGTACTTC
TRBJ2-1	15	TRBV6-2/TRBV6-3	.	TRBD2	CASTPSRRGNNEQFF	TGTGCCAGCACCCCCTCTCGGCGGGGGAACAATGAGCAGTTCTTC
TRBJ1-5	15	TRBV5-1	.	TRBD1	CAVSANRQGGQPQHF	TGCGCCGTGAGCGCCAACCGACAGGGGGGTCAGCCCCAGCATTTT
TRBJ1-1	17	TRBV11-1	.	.	CASSLRYGGLYDTEAFF	TGTGCCAGCAGCTTAAGATACGGGGGCCTATACGACACTGAAGCTTTCTTT
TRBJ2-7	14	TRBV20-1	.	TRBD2	CSAYASGSFHEQYF	TGCAGTGCTTATGCCAGCGGGAGTTTCCACGAGCAGTACTTC
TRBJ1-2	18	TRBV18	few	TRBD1	CASSPGLQGGPLNYGYTF	TGTGCCAGCTCACCGGGACTCCAAGGGGGCCCTCTTAACTATGGCTACACCTTC
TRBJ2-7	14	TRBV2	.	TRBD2	CASTTSGGTDEQYF	TGTGCCAGCACCACTAGCGGGGGGACCGACGAGCAGTACTTC
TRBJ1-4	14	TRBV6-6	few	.	CASSPNPAGIKLFF	TGTGCCAGCAGCCCTAACCCCGCAGGGATCAAACTGTTTTTT
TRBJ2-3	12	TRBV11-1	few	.	CASTYRADTQYF	TGTGCCAGCACCTACCGCGCAGATACGCAGTATTTT
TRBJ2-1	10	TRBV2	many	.	CASMIGEQFF	TGTGCCAGCATGATTGGTGAGCAGTTCTTC
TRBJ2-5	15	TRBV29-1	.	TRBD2	CSVERLAVREETQYF	TGCAGCGTTGAGAGACTAGCGGTAAGAGAAGAGACCCAGTACTTC
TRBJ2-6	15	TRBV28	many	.	CASSQGQPGANVLTF	TGTGCCAGCAGCCAAGGACAACCCGGGGCCAACGTCCTGACTTTC
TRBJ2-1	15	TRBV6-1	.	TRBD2	CASSEFGGGAREQFF	TGTGCCAGCAGTGAATTCGGCGGGGGGGCACGTGAGCAGTTCTTC
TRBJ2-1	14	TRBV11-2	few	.	CASSLEPEYNEQFF	TGTGCCAGCAGCTTAGAACCGGAATACAATGAGCAGTTCTTC
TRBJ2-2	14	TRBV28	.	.	CASSLAFNTGELFF	TGTGCCAGCAGTCTAGCCTTTAACACCGGGGAGCTGTTTTTT
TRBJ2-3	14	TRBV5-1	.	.	CASSGGESTDTQYF	TGCGCCAGCAGCGGGGGTGAATCCACAGATACGCAGTATTTT
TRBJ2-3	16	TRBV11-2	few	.	CASSLHQTRYTDTQYF	TGTGCCAGCAGCTTACATCAGACCCGTTACACAGATACGCAGTATTTT
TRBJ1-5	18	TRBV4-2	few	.	CASSQFLQQTHSNQPQHF	TGTGCCAGCAGCCAATTTCTTCAGCAGACTCATAGCAATCAGCCCCAGCATTTT
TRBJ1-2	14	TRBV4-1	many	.	CASSQFYISYGYTF	TGCGCCAGCAGCCAATTCTACATCTCCTATGGCTACACCTTC
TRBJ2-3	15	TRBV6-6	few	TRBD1	CASSLTGGVTDTQYF	TGTGCCAGCAGTTTGACAGGGGGCGTCACAGATACGCAGTATTTT
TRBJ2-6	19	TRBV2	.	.	CASSERVGAFLAGANVLTF	TGTGCCAGCAGTGAACGGGTAGGGGCCTTTCTAGCTGGGGCCAACGTCCTGACTTTC
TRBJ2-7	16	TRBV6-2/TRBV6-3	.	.	CASREGQNSPIYEQYF	TGTGCCAGCAGGGAGGGACAGAACTCACCCATCTACGAGCAGTACTTC
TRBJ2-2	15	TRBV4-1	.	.	CASSHPTGNTGELFF	TGCGCCAGCAGCCACCCGACAGGGAACACCGGGGAGCTGTTTTTT
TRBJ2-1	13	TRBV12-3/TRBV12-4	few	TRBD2	CASGGLAPHEQFF	TGTGCCAGCGGGGGACTAGCTCCACATGAGCAGTTCTTC